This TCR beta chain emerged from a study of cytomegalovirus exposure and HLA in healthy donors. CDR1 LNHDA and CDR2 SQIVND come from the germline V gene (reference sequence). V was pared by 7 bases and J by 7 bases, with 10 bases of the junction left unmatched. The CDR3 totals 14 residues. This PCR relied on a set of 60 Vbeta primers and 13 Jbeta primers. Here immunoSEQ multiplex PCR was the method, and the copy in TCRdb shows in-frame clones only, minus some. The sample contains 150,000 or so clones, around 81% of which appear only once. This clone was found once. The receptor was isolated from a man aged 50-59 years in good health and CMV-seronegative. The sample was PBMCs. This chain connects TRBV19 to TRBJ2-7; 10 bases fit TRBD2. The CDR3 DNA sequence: TGTGCCAGTATGAAGGCTAGCGGGAGTAGGGAGCAGTACTTC. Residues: CASMKASGSREQYF.